The entry below describes one TCR beta chain. Its antigen remains unknown. The data originate from a study of T cells after yellow fever vaccination. Looking at the study overall: The authors prepared low-cell-number fractions using SMART-Seq v4 Ultra Low Input.

Trimming removed 2 bases from V and 8 bases from J, with 12 bases in between. The CDR3 runs 13 residues. The TCR cDNA carried a universal primer site and UMIs from 5'RACE template switching. TCRdb re-derived calls from the 5' RACE reads in MiXCR, one entry per CDR3 protein. The repertoire holds about 550,000 distinct CDR3 sequences, with over 15% as singletons. General study points: Primary-vaccination clones mostly resurfaced post-booster (around 95% CD4, more than 85% CD8).

The sample here was PBMCs, taken 15 days after the yellow fever booster vaccination. The TCR sequence derives from a man aged 30-40 years who received the YFV17D yellow fever vaccine. The V call is TRBV12-3 or TRBV12-4, the J call TRBJ1-1; D remains unclear. In DNA, the CDR3 is TGTGCCAGCAGTTTATTGTCATCACAAGAAGCTTTCTTT. Translated: CASSLLSSQEAFF.